A single sample is the source of the 17 T cell receptor beta chains below, sequenced in a study of cytomegalovirus exposure and HLA in healthy donors. Primers: 60 Vbeta forward and 13 Jbeta reverse. Assay used: immunoSEQ multiplex PCR; TCRdb lists only in-frame clones, some missing. In the table there are about 150,000 clones, more than 75% of which are singletons. Sequencing was performed on PBMCs. The source of these receptors is a human donor in good health.

The CDR3 coding sequence is TGTGCCAGCAGTTCCTACAGGGGGCCTCGGGGGGCCACTGAAGCTTTCTTT. This gives the protein CASSSYRGPRGATEAFF. The rearrangement uses TRBV28 and TRBJ1-1; 9 bases align to TRBD1. The V and J ends lost 4 bases and 4 bases, in that order; junction bases with no gene match: 13. The germline V gene has CDR1 MDHEN and CDR2 SYDVKM. The CDR3 sequence is 17 residues long.

The chain joins TRBV18 to TRBJ2-1, with 7 nucleotides matching TRBD2. This CDR3 has 15 residues. Germline V gives CDR1 KGHSH, CDR2 LQKENI. V was clipped by 0 bases and J by 7 bases; unmatched bases: 6. In DNA, the CDR3 is TGTGCCAGCTCACCACCCCGCGGGAGAGGGAATGAGCAGTTCTTC. The encoded protein is CASSPPRGRGNEQFF.

The gene calls are TRBV2 and TRBJ1-2, with D unclear. From germline, CDR1 is SNHLY and CDR2 FYNNEI. V lost 0 bases and J 3 bases, leaving 14 bases between the germline ends. The CDR3 is 16 residues long. The CDR3 sequence: CASSEAPPGIDYGYTF. CDR3 coding DNA: TGTGCCAGCAGTGAAGCGCCTCCGGGGATTGACTATGGCTACACCTTC.

The table lists this clone with a few counts. The chain joins TRBV25-1 to TRBJ1-6; unclear D gene. Per germline, CDR1 MGHDK and CDR2 SYGVNS. The CDR3 runs to 13 residues. V was cut by 0 bases and J by 12 bases, with 9 bases left in between. The CDR3 DNA follows: TGTGCCAGCAGTGAATATAGTGGGCTACCCCTCCACTTT. This encodes CASSEYSGLPLHF.

The chain uses TRBV15 and TRBJ2-2, with 9 bases that match TRBD1. The V gene end was trimmed by 5 bases and the J gene end by 6 bases; junction bases not matched to a gene: 22. The CDR3 consists of 20 residues. The germline V gene has CDR1 LNHNV and CDR2 YYDKDF (reference sequence). CDR3 region: CATSGRARDRVFRGAGELFF. Here the CDR3 DNA reads TGTGCCACCAGCGGAAGAGCCCGGGACAGGGTATTTAGAGGGGCCGGGGAGCTGTTTTTT.

The V gene is TRBV4-3, the J gene TRBJ2-7; 9 bases line up with TRBD1. There are 15 residues in the CDR3. The germline V gene has CDR1 LGHNA and CDR2 YSLEER. The ends lost 10 bases at V and 6 bases at J; junction bases unmatched: 16. The DNA for the CDR3 is TGCGCCACACCCCCGAGGTCGGGACAGGGCTCCGAGCAGTACTTC. Its protein is CATPPRSGQGSEQYF.

The chain recombines TRBV6-1 with TRBJ1-1; D gene unclear. V was trimmed by 1 base and J by 1 base, leaving 10 bases between them. Germline V lookup: CDR1 MNHNS, CDR2 SASEGT. CDR3 length equals 15 residues. Here the CDR3 reads CASSEGGAPNTEAFF. The CDR3 bases are TGTGCCAGCAGTGAAGGCGGTGCCCCGAACACTGAAGCTTTCTTT.

This chain connects TRBV10-3 to TRBJ2-2; TRBD2 might be the D (7 bases). With 6 bases removed from V and 4 bases from J, the gap between germline ends came to 18 bases. CDR1 is ENHRY and CDR2 is SYGVKD in the germline V gene. The CDR3 has 16 amino acids. The CDR3 sequence: CAIRSGGGGPTGELFF. The CDR3 DNA is TGTGCCATCAGGAGTGGTGGCGGGGGCCCCACCGGGGAGCTGTTTTTT.

The CDR3 region is CAISGGGPGQGRNEQYF. CDR3 nucleotide sequence: TGTGCCATCAGTGGGGGGGGACCGGGACAGGGGAGAAACGAGCAGTACTTC. The chain recombines TRBV10-3 with TRBJ2-7, with 10 bases that match TRBD1. Trimming cost V 4 bases and J 5 bases; bases outside gene matches: 14. This CDR3 region has 17 residues. In germline, CDR1 is ENHRY, CDR2 SYGVKD.

The rearrangement uses TRBV19 and TRBJ1-5, with D possibly matching TRBD1 (6 bases). V was cut by 5 bases and J by 7 bases, with 12 bases left in between. Germline values: CDR1 LNHDA, CDR2 SQIVND (reference sequence). The CDR3 covers 13 residues. This CDR3 reads CASSLRQVQPQHF. The CDR3 nucleotides are TGTGCCAGTAGTTTAAGACAGGTACAGCCCCAGCATTTT.

CDR3 coding DNA: TGCGCCAGCAGCTTGGTTGGGGAGGGCACTGAAGCTTTCTTT. Amino acids: CASSLVGEGTEAFF. The rearrangement uses TRBV5-1 and TRBJ1-1, with unresolved D. Trimming left V 0 bases short and J 4 bases short, with 10 bases between. CDR1 SGHRS and CDR2 YFSETQ come from the germline V gene. CDR3 length: 14 amino acids.

A few counts support this clone. The rearrangement links TRBV27 to TRBJ1-5; D gene uncertain. The V and J ends lost 8 bases and 0 bases respectively, with 8 bases between them. Germline CDR1 reads MNHEY; CDR2 reads SMNVEV (reference sequence). CDR3 length: 13 amino acids. The CDR3 loop is CASAGYSNQPQHF. In nucleotides, the CDR3 is TGTGCCAGCGCGGGGTATAGCAATCAGCCCCAGCATTTT.

The chain employs TRBV7-9 and TRBJ1-3; no clear D gene. The germline CDR1 and CDR2 sequences are SEHNR and FQNEAQ (reference sequence). V lost 1 base, J lost 8 bases, and 9 bases lay in between. The CDR3 is made up of 13 amino acids. The chain's CDR3 is CASSLVREDTIYF. CDR3 nucleotides: TGTGCCAGCAGCTTAGTGCGGGAGGACACCATATATTTT.

The chain uses TRBV6-1 and TRBJ1-1; perhaps TRBD1 as D (5 bases). V dropped 7 bases and J dropped 7 bases, with 16 bases sitting between them. The CDR3 is 13 amino acids. CDR1 is MNHNS and CDR2 is SASEGT in the germline V gene. The CDR3: CASKLTGLIEAFF. In nucleotides, the CDR3 is TGTGCCAGCAAGCTGACGGGACTGATTGAAGCTTTCTTT.

This clone was seen a single time. The rearrangement joins TRBV21-1 to TRBJ2-1; the D call in the table, TRBD1, was not verified against the DNA. TRBV21-1 is recorded as a pseudogene. This CDR3 has 16 amino acids. The CDR3 DNA reads TGTGCCAGCAGCAAAGAGAGGACAGGGGATTGCAATGAGCAGTTCTTC. It is translated as CASSKERTGDCNEQFF.

V and J are TRBV6-5 and TRBJ1-2; D remains ambiguous. Germline V gives CDR1 MNHEY, CDR2 SVGAGI. V lost 6 bases to trimming and J lost 3 bases, with 11 bases between them. The CDR3 has 13 amino acids. As DNA, the CDR3 is TGTGCCAGCAGCATGCACAGCTACTATGGCTACACCTTC. Translated, it gives CASSMHSYYGYTF.

The rearrangement links TRBV29-1 to TRBJ1-4; 9 bases map to TRBD1. The V and J ends lost 0 bases and 5 bases, in that order; junction bases with no gene match: 1. The CDR3 has 14 amino acids. Per the germline V gene, CDR1 is SQVTM and CDR2 is ANQGSEA. This chain's CDR3 is CSVEDGTGNEKLFF. The CDR3 bases are TGCAGCGTTGAAGACGGGACAGGGAATGAAAAACTGTTTTTT.